The 28 T cell receptor beta chains listed next were all sequenced from one sample in a study of post-analysis software for immune sequencing data. General study points: There were a few TRBV segments more frequent in patients than controls, and TRBV5-6, TRBV5-1 and TRBV20-1 were among them.

No cognate antigen is known for these TCRs. Prepared libraries of TCR beta cDNA carried unique molecular identifiers. TCRdb used MiXCR to reprocess the PCR reads, holding one entry per CDR3 protein. The table has about 210,000 distinct CDR3 sequences, 25% to 35% seen once; the top ten hold around 3.7%. The material sequenced was blood. Source of these receptors: a girl aged 2 to 17 with multiple sclerosis.

This clonotype was observed a few times. The chain links TRBV6-5 to TRBJ2-1; 12 nucleotides match TRBD2. The V gene end was trimmed by 4 bases and the J gene end by 6 bases; junction bases not matched to a gene: 7. The germline V gene encodes CDR1 MNHEY and CDR2 SVGAGI. This CDR3 region has 16 residues. The CDR3 here is CASSSQASGRGNEQFF. The CDR3 bases are TGTGCCAGCAGTTCCCAGGCTAGCGGGAGGGGCAATGAGCAGTTCTTC.

As to this clonotype: Given a much more abundant clone one base away, this may be a read error. V and J are TRBV28 and TRBJ2-7; TRBD1 might be the D (6 bases). CDR1 and CDR2 (germline): MDHEN, SYDVKM. The CDR3 totals 15 residues. CDR3 DNA: TGTGCCGGCAGTTTATCTGACAGGTACACCTACGAGCAGTACTTC. The encoded protein is CAGSLSDRYTYEQYF.

This clonotype was detected only a few times. The genes are TRBV29-1 and TRBJ1-1; D is perhaps TRBD1 (5 bases). The V end lost 6 bases, the J end lost 11 bases, and 28 bases lay between the germline ends. The CDR3 extends over 15 amino acids. Germline assignment: CDR1 SQVTM and CDR2 ANQGSEA. CDR3 sequence reads: CSVHDSTNHQRWAFF. The CDR3 nucleotides read TGCAGCGTCCATGACAGTACCAATCACCAAAGGTGGGCTTTCTTT.

This chain joins TRBV12-3 or TRBV12-4 and TRBJ2-1; D unclear. Trimming stripped 6 bases from V and 5 bases from J, with 14 bases between. This CDR3 is 14 amino acids long. Written as DNA, the CDR3 is TGTGCCAGCAGCCATGAAGGATCGCACAATGAGCAGTTCTTC. Translated: CASSHEGSHNEQFF.

There are many counts of this clonotype. The J gene is TRBJ2-1, the V gene TRBV12-3 or TRBV12-4; maybe TRBD2 (6 bases). Trimming cost V 3 bases and J 7 bases, with 13 bases left between them. The CDR3 has 14 amino acids. Here the CDR3 reads CASSFGLAQNEQFF. The CDR3, as DNA: TGTGCCAGCAGTTTCGGGCTAGCGCAAAATGAGCAGTTCTTC.

The gene calls are TRBV20-1 and TRBJ1-5; D is uncertain. V lost 3 bases to trimming and J lost 10 bases, with 16 bases between them. Germline V gene lookup returns CDR1 DFQATT and CDR2 SNEGSKA (reference sequence). There are 13 residues in the CDR3. The chain's CDR3 is CSASPRTISPQHF. CDR3 coding DNA: TGCAGTGCTAGCCCCCGGACTATCAGCCCCCAGCATTTT.

The rearrangement joins TRBV18 to TRBJ2-5, with D unresolved. The CDR3 consists of 15 residues. V lost 0 bases to trimming and J lost 5 bases, with 13 bases between them. Germline V gene lookup returns CDR1 KGHSH and CDR2 LQKENI. This CDR3 is CASSPPRAPQETQYF. The CDR3 nucleotides read TGTGCCAGCTCACCACCCCGGGCCCCTCAGGAGACCCAGTACTTC.

There are many counts of this clonotype. The V and J genes are TRBV7-9 and TRBJ1-5; D is undetermined. The CDR3 runs 13 residues. Germline V gene lookup returns CDR1 SEHNR and CDR2 FQNEAQ (reference sequence). V lost 3 bases and J 7 bases, leaving 10 bases between the germline ends. CDR3 loop: CASSLGLGQPQHF. The CDR3 nucleotides read TGTGCCAGCAGCTTGGGTCTTGGCCAGCCCCAGCATTTT.

Details on this clonotype: A junction end diverges from the germline sequence, so it may reflect a read error. The chain links TRBV12-3 or TRBV12-4 to TRBJ2-3; no reliable D call. The length of the CDR3 is 13 residues. CDR3 loop: CASSLRLTDAQYF. The CDR3 DNA sequence: TGTGCCAGCAGTTTGCGCTTAACAGATGCGCAGTATTTT.

This clonotype was observed many times. V and J are TRBV12-3 or TRBV12-4 and TRBJ1-5, with D maybe TRBD1 (6 bases). This CDR3 has 14 amino acids. The ends were cut back, 3 bases at V and 1 base at J, with 7 bases in the middle. CDR3: CASSFRGSNQPQHF. The CDR3 nucleotides read TGTGCCAGCAGTTTCAGGGGCAGCAATCAGCCCCAGCATTTT.

With regard to this clonotype: A much more abundant neighbour one base away suggests this may be a read error. The genes are TRBV27 and TRBJ2-6; D not resolved. In germline, CDR1 is MNHEY, CDR2 SMNVEV (reference sequence). This CDR3 has 16 amino acids. The CDR3 bases are TGTACCAGCAGTCGGCCTCAGACCCTTGGGGCCAACGTCCTGACTTTC. This codes for CTSSRPQTLGANVLTF.

This clonotype was found a few times. The chain carries TRBV20-1 and TRBJ2-7; D may be TRBD1 (7 bases). The germline gives CDR1 DFQATT, CDR2 SNEGSKA (reference sequence). Between the trimmed V and J ends, which lost 7 bases and 2 bases, there was a span of 15 bases. The CDR3 sequence is 13 residues long. DNA of the CDR3: TGCAGTGGTCAGACAGGGACTCCCTACGAGCAGTACTTC. As protein: CSGQTGTPYEQYF.

Many counts were recorded for this clonotype. The chain combines TRBV6-5 with TRBJ1-6, with D maybe TRBD1 (6 bases). Deletions cut 0 bases from V and 9 bases from J, with 18 bases between. This CDR3 is built from 17 residues. From germline, CDR1 is MNHEY and CDR2 SVGAGI. DNA for the CDR3: TGTGCCAGCAGTTACTCGATACGGGGGGCAGGGAGTTCACCCCTCCACTTT. Protein: CASSYSIRGAGSSPLHF.

There are many counts of this clonotype. The chain combines TRBV10-1 with TRBJ1-2; no definite D call. Trimming took off 2 bases at V and 4 bases at J, with 5 bases between the two ends. This CDR3 is built from 12 residues. Per the germline V gene, CDR1 is WNHNN and CDR2 is SYGVQD (reference sequence). In DNA form, the CDR3 reads TGCGCCAGCAGTGAGGCGGGCTATGGCTACACCTTC. As protein: CASSEAGYGYTF.

The sample holds many counts of this clonotype. The rearrangement joins TRBV9 to TRBJ2-4; 7 bases line up with TRBD1. Trimming cost V 3 bases and J 0 bases; bases outside gene matches: 9. CDR1 and CDR2 from the germline V gene are SGDLS and YYNGEE. The CDR3 loop spans 17 amino acids. The CDR3 DNA sequence: TGTGCCAGCAGCGCCACGGTCGGGACAGCAGCCAAAAACATTCAGTACTTC. This gives the protein CASSATVGTAAKNIQYF.

This clonotype was seen many times. V usage is TRBV19 and J usage is TRBJ2-1; 14 bases align to TRBD2. CDR1 and CDR2 (germline): LNHDA, SQIVND (reference sequence). The CDR3 sequence is 18 residues long. Germline trimming cut 5 bases from V and 4 bases from J; bases unmatched to any gene: 10. Here the CDR3 reads CASSSALTSGGAYNEQFF. The CDR3 nucleotides are TGTGCCAGTAGTTCAGCCCTGACTAGCGGGGGGGCTTACAATGAGCAGTTCTTC. Complete variable domain (other parts from reference TRBV19 and TRBJ2-1): DGGITQSPKYLFRKEGQNVTLSCEQNLNHDAMYWYRQDPGQGLRLIYYSQIVNDFQKGDIAEGYSVSREKKESFPLTVTSAQKNPTAFYLCASSSALTSGGAYNEQFFGPGTRLTVL.

This clonotype appeared many times. The V call is TRBV5-1, the J call TRBJ2-1; D is unresolved. The V gene's germline CDR1 is SGHRS and CDR2 YFSETQ. V dropped 2 bases and J dropped 8 bases, with 8 bases sitting between them. CDR3 length: 12 amino acids. As DNA, the CDR3 is TGCGCCAGCAGCTTCCAGTTAGATGAGCAGTTCTTC. Translation: CASSFQLDEQFF.

In the case of this clonotype: This sequence may be a read error, since a much larger clone differs from it by one base. The chain joins TRBV29-1 to TRBJ2-1; possibly TRBD1 for D (6 bases). This CDR3 is built from 14 residues. CDR1 and CDR2 from the germline V gene are SQVTM and ANQGSEA. The CDR3 DNA sequence: TGCAACGTTCGTCGCAGGGGAGTCAACAATGAGCAGTTCTTC. This gives the protein CNVRRRGVNNEQFF.

In this sample, this clonotype turned up many times. The J gene is TRBJ2-7, the V gene TRBV28, with 12 bases fitting TRBD2. There are 16 residues in the CDR3. Germline CDR1 reads MDHEN; CDR2 reads SYDVKM. With V trimmed by 5 bases and J by 1 base, 6 bases remained unmatched. The CDR3 here is CASSHGTSGPSYEQYF. The CDR3 coding sequence is TGTGCCAGCAGTCACGGGACTAGCGGGCCTTCCTACGAGCAGTACTTC.

This clonotype turned up a few times. The rearrangement links TRBV5-1 to TRBJ1-1; TRBD1 might be the D (5 bases). The V and J ends lost 0 bases and 5 bases respectively, with 11 bases between them. Looked up from germline, CDR1 is SGHRS and CDR2 is YFSETQ. CDR3 size: 14 residues. For the CDR3, the DNA is TGCGCCAGCAGCTTGGCCGCTTGGGGGACTGAAGCTTTCTTT. Its protein is CASSLAAWGTEAFF.

The gene calls are TRBV6-5 and TRBJ1-1, with 9 bases identical to TRBD1. Germline V gives CDR1 MNHEY, CDR2 SVGAGI. V shed 5 bases and J 4 bases; nucleotides not matched to a gene: 8. There are 15 residues in the CDR3. CDR3 coding DNA: TGTGCCAGCAGTAAGGACAGGGGCCGGGGCACTGAAGCTTTCTTT. Its protein is CASSKDRGRGTEAFF.

This chain connects TRBV29-1 to TRBJ1-1, with D perhaps TRBD1 (6 bases). CDR3 length: 15 residues. Looked up from germline, CDR1 is SQVTM and CDR2 is ANQGSEA. Trimming removed 2 bases at V and 1 base at J, with 14 bases between. Here the CDR3 reads CSVEYNHRANTEAFF. The CDR3 DNA sequence: TGCAGCGTTGAATATAACCACAGGGCGAACACTGAAGCTTTCTTT. The full variable domain, in which reference TRBV29-1 and TRBJ1-1 provide the parts outside the CDR3, is SAVISQKPSRDICQRGTSLTIQCQVDSQVTMMFWYRQQPGQSLTLIATANQGSEATYESGFVIDKFPISRPNLTFSTLTVSNMSPEDSSIYLCSVEYNHRANTEAFFGQGTRLTVV.

Many counts were recorded for this clonotype. The chain carries TRBV20-1 and TRBJ1-2, with D possibly being TRBD1 (5 bases). The V gene's germline CDR1 is DFQATT and CDR2 SNEGSKA (reference sequence). Trimming took off 6 bases at V and 0 bases at J, with 17 bases between the two ends. There are 15 residues in the CDR3. CDR3 coding DNA: TGCAGTGCCCCCCCGAGGACAAATACTAACTATGGCTACACCTTC. Amino acid sequence: CSAPPRTNTNYGYTF.

Written as DNA, the CDR3 is TGCAGTGCTAGGTACCAATCTAGCACAGATACGCAGTATTTT. This codes for CSARYQSSTDTQYF. The rearrangement joins TRBV20-1 to TRBJ2-3; D not certain. The CDR3 covers 14 residues. V gave up 3 bases and J gave up 0 bases, with 10 bases separating them. The germline V gene encodes CDR1 DFQATT and CDR2 SNEGSKA (reference sequence).

This clonotype was picked up one time. Since a much larger clone is just one base distant, this may be a read error. In DNA form, the CDR3 reads TGCGGTGCTCCTGAGGCCGCCTACGAGCAGTACTTC. Its translation is CGAPEAAYEQYF. This rearrangement joins TRBV20-1 to TRBJ2-7, with D unclear. CDR1 is DFQATT, CDR2 SNEGSKA, per germline (reference sequence). There are 12 residues in the CDR3.

V usage is TRBV6-2 or TRBV6-3 and J usage is TRBJ2-1, with 10 bases matching TRBD2. This CDR3 has 16 amino acids. V gave up 0 bases and J gave up 6 bases; unmatched junction bases: 5. The germline V gene encodes CDR1 MNHEY and CDR2 SVGEGT. The CDR3 sequence: CASSYSKRTSGNEQFF. The CDR3 region has the DNA TGTGCCAGCAGTTACTCCAAGAGGACTAGCGGCAATGAGCAGTTCTTC.

The chain is built from TRBV20-1 and TRBJ2-4, with D possibly being TRBD1 (7 bases). The DNA end is a closer match to TRBJ2-7, so the J assignment may be wrong. Germline V gene data show CDR1 as DFQATT and CDR2 as SNEGSKA (reference sequence). This CDR3 contains 11 residues. This CDR3 is CSARDSYEQYF. The DNA of the CDR3 is TGCAGTGCGCGGGACAGTTACGAGCAGTACTTC.

As regards this clonotype: This may stem from a read error, because a much larger clone lies one nucleotide away. The chain couples TRBV29-1 to TRBJ1-2, with D possibly matching TRBD1 (5 bases). Per the germline V gene, CDR1 is SQVTM and CDR2 is ANQGSEA. Deletions cut 7 bases from V and 6 bases from J, with 18 bases between. The CDR3 loop spans 13 amino acids. CDR3: CSAGGAQLDGYTF. The CDR3 bases are TGCAGCGCGGGCGGGGCTCAATTGGATGGCTACACCTTC.